This entry lists 9 T cell receptor beta chains sequenced from one sample in a study of monozygotic twins with inflammatory bowel disease. From the 5' RACE reads, TCRdb lists one entry per CDR3 protein and no DNA. The sample holds roughly 150,000 distinct CDR3 sequences. Sequenced input: blood. The receptors derive from a human donor with ulcerative colitis or Crohn's disease, or a healthy co-twin of an affected twin (not recorded which).

V gene TRBV25-1 combines with J gene TRBJ2-3; no DNA is available, so the TRBD2 call from TCRdb remains unchecked. Germline CDR1 and CDR2: MGHDK and SYGVNS. The CDR3 loop spans 18 amino acids. The CDR3 loop reads CASSQNGVSGVVTDTQYF. Together with reference TRBV25-1 and TRBJ2-3, the CDR3 gives the full variable domain: EADIYQTPRYLVIGTGKKITLECSQTMGHDKMYWYQQDPGMELHLIHYSYGVNSTEKGDLSSESTVSRIRTEHFPLTLESARPSHTSQYLCASSQNGVSGVVTDTQYFGPGTRLTVL.

J is TRBJ2-7 and V is TRBV7-6; TCRdb's D call of TRBD1 is untestable without DNA. CDR1 SGHVS and CDR2 FNYEAQ come from the germline V gene. This CDR3 is built from 14 residues. The CDR3: CASSLELTAYEQYF.

This clonotype is medium-sized by frequency. The chain joins TRBV29-1 to TRBJ2-7; TCRdb names TRBD2, which stays unverified in the absence of DNA. Germline assignment: CDR1 SQVTM and CDR2 ANQGSEA. The CDR3 covers 13 residues. The CDR3 region is CSVSQGLAGEQYF.

The J gene is TRBJ1-5, the V gene TRBV7-2. This CDR3 region has 15 residues. Per the germline V gene, CDR1 is SGHTA and CDR2 is FQGNSA. The CDR3 loop is CASSLGDSGRPPQHF.

V is TRBV5-1 and J is TRBJ2-7. This CDR3 has 15 amino acids. Germline V gene data show CDR1 as SGHRS and CDR2 as YFSETQ. The CDR3: CASSPLLQRFHEQYF.

The rearrangement uses TRBV15 and TRBJ2-5. The CDR3 contains 14 residues. The germline V gene encodes CDR1 LNHNV and CDR2 YYDKDF (reference sequence). Here the CDR3 reads CATSRDGGQETQYF.

V usage is TRBV6-1 and J usage is TRBJ1-2; TCRdb picks TRBD1, but there is no DNA to check that call. CDR3 length: 16 residues. Germline V gives CDR1 MNHNS, CDR2 SASEGT. The CDR3 spells CASSPYDRFNHYGYTF.

The CDR3: CASRSGAVLSNQPQHF. The chain is built from TRBV6-1 and TRBJ1-5; TCRdb's assignment of TRBD1 cannot be checked, as there is no DNA. Looked up from germline, CDR1 is MNHNS and CDR2 is SASEGT. The CDR3 loop spans 16 amino acids.

The chain recombines TRBV15 with TRBJ2-5. CDR1 and CDR2 (germline): LNHNV, YYDKDF (reference sequence). This CDR3 comprises 14 residues. The CDR3 sequence: CATSRARVQETQYF.